Listed below are T cell receptor beta chains from one sample, sequenced in a study of blood T cells in healthy people across ages. TCRdb recomputed calls from the 5' RACE reads with MiXCR, one row per CDR3 protein. The sample shows about 830,000 distinct CDR3 sequences, around 62% of them seen only once. Sample: blood. Source of these receptors: a young man in good health. Each CDR3 is given with its conserved first and last residue. The D gene is left open where the match is weak. Clone size is given for some rows only: seen once, a few or many times, or a class if the clone is expanded.

v_call	j_call	clone_size	d_call	cdr3_nt	cdr3_aa
TRBV3-1	TRBJ2-5	NA	NA	TGTGCCAGCAGCCAAGCAGGGGTAGAGACCCAGTACTTC	CASSQAGVETQYF
TRBV20-1	TRBJ2-1	NA	TRBD2	TGCAGTGCTCCAGGTTGGACTAGCGGGGAGGAGAATGAGCAGTTCTTC	CSAPGWTSGEENEQFF
TRBV20-1	TRBJ2-1	few	NA	TGCAGTGCTAGGGCCAACTACAATGAGCAGTTCTTC	CSARANYNEQFF
TRBV2	TRBJ2-1	few	TRBD2	TGTGCCAGCACGGCGGGGGGGCCAGGCAATGAGCAGTTCTTC	CASTAGGPGNEQFF
TRBV9	TRBJ1-5	NA	NA	TGTGCCAGCAGCGGGGGTGGTCAGGGAGGACAGCCCCAGCATTTT	CASSGGGQGGQPQHF
TRBV6-9	TRBJ2-1	NA	NA	TGTGCCAGCACCCCGGTAAGGGGGAGATCCAATGAGCAGTTCTTC	CASTPVRGRSNEQFF
TRBV4-1	TRBJ1-2	NA	NA	TGCGCCAGCAGCCAAGGAGCAGGTCCCAACTATGGCTACACCTTC	CASSQGAGPNYGYTF
TRBV7-2	TRBJ2-5	NA	NA	TGTGCCAGCAGCTTCCCGGGGGGCACCCAGTACTTC	CASSFPGGTQYF
TRBV7-2	TRBJ2-3	NA	NA	TGTGCCAGCAGCTCCCCCTGGGCAGATACGCAGTATTTT	CASSSPWADTQYF
TRBV18	TRBJ2-3	once	TRBD2	TGTGCCAGCTCACCAACGGAAGGACTAGCGGGGGTGTGGACAGATACGCAGTATTTT	CASSPTEGLAGVWTDTQYF
TRBV5-1	TRBJ1-2	NA	NA	TGCGCCAGCAGCTTGGAGGCGGATCACTATGGCTACACCTTC	CASSLEADHYGYTF
TRBV7-2	TRBJ2-6	NA	NA	TGTGCCAGCAGCTCCGCCCGTGGGACCACCTCTGGGGCCAACGTCCTGACTTTC	CASSSARGTTSGANVLTF
TRBV2	TRBJ2-3	NA	NA	TGTGCCAGCAGGCCACTAGAGAGCACAGATACGCAGTATTTT	CASRPLESTDTQYF
TRBV5-1	TRBJ2-5	NA	TRBD2	TGCGCCAGCAGCAATCGGGGGGAACAAGAGACCCAGTACTTC	CASSNRGEQETQYF
TRBV6-5	TRBJ2-5	NA	NA	TGTGCCAGCAGTTCCGAGGACGGAGCTCAGTACTTC	CASSSEDGAQYF
TRBV15	TRBJ2-4	NA	NA	TGTGCCACCAGCAATATGGGCGGGAACATTCAGTACTTC	CATSNMGGNIQYF
TRBV4-3	TRBJ2-2	many	TRBD2	TGCGCCAGCAGCTTTGGACTAGCGGGGTATACAACGAACACCGGGGAGCTGTTTTTT	CASSFGLAGYTTNTGELFF
TRBV15	TRBJ2-5	NA	TRBD2	TGTGCCACCAGCAGAGTCGTAGTCGGGACTACTGCTGATGAGACCCAGTACTTC	CATSRVVVGTTADETQYF
TRBV9	TRBJ2-7	NA	NA	TGTGCCAGCAGCGTAGAAGGACAGTGGGGCGCGGACGAGCAGTACTTC	CASSVEGQWGADEQYF
TRBV28	TRBJ1-5	few	NA	TGTGCCAGCTCGTCCAAGGGGCGCAAACAGCCCCAGCATTTT	CASSSKGRKQPQHF
TRBV5-1	TRBJ1-1	once	NA	TGCGCCAGCAGCTTGCAGGAACCGAACACTGAAGCTTTCTTT	CASSLQEPNTEAFF
TRBV5-5	TRBJ2-7	NA	NA	TGTGCCAGCAGTCCCGGATTTACAGGGTCGCCCTACGAGCAGTACTTC	CASSPGFTGSPYEQYF
TRBV7-2	TRBJ2-5	many	NA	TGTGCCAGCAGCTTAGGAAACCGGGACCTACAAGAGACCCAGTACTTC	CASSLGNRDLQETQYF
TRBV7-9	TRBJ2-1	NA	TRBD2	TGTGCCAGCAGCCCCTGGACTAGCGGCGACAATGAGCAGTTCTTC	CASSPWTSGDNEQFF
TRBV7-2	TRBJ2-7	few	TRBD1	TGTGCCAGCAGCTTAGAAAGCCCCGGACAGGGGGGGCAGTACTTC	CASSLESPGQGGQYF
TRBV4-3	TRBJ1-6	NA	NA	TGCGCCAGCAGCCGGGGAAAGGGGGTTCAAAATTCACCCCTCCACTTT	CASSRGKGVQNSPLHF
TRBV4-3	TRBJ1-4	NA	NA	TGCGCCAGCAGCCAAGACCCCAGGAACTCCAATGAAAAACTGTTTTTT	CASSQDPRNSNEKLFF
TRBV5-1	TRBJ1-5	NA	TRBD1	TGCGCCAGCAGCTTGGGAGGACAGGACAATCAGCCCCAGCATTTT	CASSLGGQDNQPQHF
TRBV6-5	TRBJ1-2	NA	TRBD1	TGTGCCAGCAGTTCCGGACAGGGGGAGCCCTATGGCTACACCTTC	CASSSGQGEPYGYTF
TRBV7-7	TRBJ2-5	once	TRBD2	TGTGCCAGCAGCCGTTCCGGGACTAGCGGAGAGACCCAGTACTTC	CASSRSGTSGETQYF
TRBV4-3	TRBJ1-1	few	NA	TGCGCCAGCAGCCAAAGTCCGACCCGTGAAGCTTTCTTT	CASSQSPTREAFF
TRBV25-1	TRBJ1-4	NA	NA	TGTGCCAGCAGTCCGCCGGACACCAGCCCTAATGAAAAACTGTTTTTT	CASSPPDTSPNEKLFF
TRBV7-8	TRBJ2-4	NA	NA	TGTGCCAGCAGGGGGGGGAGGGGGCACCAGTACTTC	CASRGGRGHQYF
TRBV10-3	TRBJ2-1	few	TRBD1	TGTGCCATCAGTGCCTTGACAGGGGAAGCCAATGAGCAGTTCTTC	CAISALTGEANEQFF